Below, 27 T cell receptor beta chains from the same sample are listed, as sequenced in a study of T cell responses to AZD1222 COVID-19 vaccine. Using immunoSEQ multiplex PCR, the repertoire was profiled, and TCRdb retains in-frame clones only, with some absent. Counted here are 100,000 or so clones, roughly nine tenths occurring once; the ten biggest clones make up 16%. The sequencing here drew on peripheral blood, taken on day 0 of AZD1222 vaccination. These receptors were obtained from an adult in good health.

A few counts support this clone. V gene TRBV19 combines with J gene TRBJ2-2; 8 bases agree with TRBD1. CDR3 length: 16 amino acids. Per the germline V gene, CDR1 is LNHDA and CDR2 is SQIVND (reference sequence). The V segment lost 3 bases and the J segment 6 bases; nucleotides outside the gene matches: 9. Here the CDR3 reads CASSIRGTGGSGELFF. The CDR3 DNA is TGTGCCAGTAGTATTAGGGGGACAGGAGGTTCCGGGGAGCTGTTTTTT.

J is TRBJ2-7 and V is TRBV27; 7 nucleotides match TRBD2. Unmatched junction bases numbered 17, after V lost 4 bases and J lost 5 bases. The CDR3 runs to 17 residues. Germline V CDR1 and CDR2: MNHEY, SMNVEV (reference sequence). In DNA, the CDR3 is TGTGCCAGCAGTTCCCGGATCGGGCGCGGGAGCGTGAACGAGCAGTACTTC. The encoded protein is CASSSRIGRGSVNEQYF.

V is TRBV10-3 and J is TRBJ2-1; D is perhaps TRBD2 (6 bases). Trimming pared 7 bases from V and 10 bases from J, leaving 20 bases between. Germline V gene data show CDR1 as ENHRY and CDR2 as SYGVKD. This CDR3 region has 14 residues. The CDR3 nucleotides are TGTGCCATCACTCCACGGGAGAATGATGGGGAGCAGTTCTTC. Translation: CAITPRENDGEQFF.

The chain carries TRBV2 and TRBJ2-3; unclear D gene. Trimming removed 6 bases at V and 1 base at J, with 11 bases between. This CDR3 comprises 14 residues. Germline values: CDR1 SNHLY, CDR2 FYNNEI. The CDR3 nucleotides read TGTGCCAGCAGGGACCAGAGTCGCACAGATACGCAGTATTTT. This codes for CASRDQSRTDTQYF.

This sequence joins TRBV19 and TRBJ2-1; 15 bases match TRBD2. The germline gives CDR1 LNHDA, CDR2 SQIVND (reference sequence). The V and J ends lost 4 bases and 0 bases, in that order; junction bases with no gene match: 4. The CDR3 is 18 amino acids. The CDR3: CASSNGLAGGISYNEQFF. The CDR3 DNA reads as TGTGCCAGTAGTAATGGACTAGCGGGAGGGATCTCCTACAATGAGCAGTTCTTC. Based on the CDR3 plus reference TRBV19 and TRBJ2-1, the full variable domain is DGGITQSPKYLFRKEGQNVTLSCEQNLNHDAMYWYRQDPGQGLRLIYYSQIVNDFQKGDIAEGYSVSREKKESFPLTVTSAQKNPTAFYLCASSNGLAGGISYNEQFFGPGTRLTVL.

The V gene is TRBV5-1, the J gene TRBJ1-1; 9 bases match TRBD1. The CDR3 is made up of 15 amino acids. The V and J ends lost 2 bases and 4 bases, in that order; junction bases with no gene match: 6. The germline V gene has CDR1 SGHRS and CDR2 YFSETQ. CDR3 protein: CASSLEGQGSTEAFF. Written as DNA, the CDR3 is TGCGCCAGCAGCTTAGAGGGACAGGGATCCACTGAAGCTTTCTTT.

The chain couples TRBV4-2 to TRBJ1-1; D gene unclear. This CDR3 has 14 amino acids. CDR1 is LGHNA, CDR2 YNFKEQ, per germline. V lost 1 base and J 3 bases, leaving 9 bases between the germline ends. The CDR3, as DNA: TGTGCCAGCAGCCAAGTCAGCCCGTACACTGAAGCTTTCTTT. Its translation is CASSQVSPYTEAFF.

V is TRBV7-3 and J is TRBJ2-7; TRBD1 agrees at 9 bases. Germline V gene sequence: CDR1 SGHTA, CDR2 FQGTGA. V trimming: 3 bases; J trimming: 7 bases; junction bases outside the gene matches: 7. CDR3 size: 14 residues. The CDR3 DNA reads TGTGCCAGCAGCTTTACAGGGGGCGCGGGAGAGCAGTACTTC. As protein: CASSFTGGAGEQYF.

CDR3 sequence (DNA): TGTGCCGGAACCCCCGGGGCCATGGGGGCCAACGTCCTGACTTTC. This sequence encodes CAGTPGAMGANVLTF. This chain links TRBV2 with TRBJ2-6; D tentatively fits TRBD1 or TRBD2 (5 bases each). The CDR3 has 15 amino acids. Germline V gene lookup returns CDR1 SNHLY and CDR2 FYNNEI. V shed 11 bases and J shed 4 bases, with 18 bases lying between them.

The sample holds a few counts of this clone. This chain links TRBV10-3 with TRBJ2-5, with TRBD2 matching over 7 bases. The CDR3 contains 13 residues. The germline V gene encodes CDR1 ENHRY and CDR2 SYGVKD. V shed 6 bases and J 0 bases; nucleotides not matched to a gene: 1. CDR3 sequence: CAISLADQETQYF. CDR3 nucleotides: TGTGCCATCAGCCTAGCGGACCAAGAGACCCAGTACTTC.

The chain has TRBV10-3 and TRBJ2-3; possibly TRBD1 or TRBD2 for D (5 bases each). In germline, CDR1 is ENHRY, CDR2 SYGVKD. Between the trimmed V and J ends, which lost 2 bases and 3 bases, there was a span of 12 bases. The CDR3 contains 15 residues. The DNA for the CDR3 is TGTGCCATCAGTGAGAACGGGAAGGGGACAGATACGCAGTATTTT. Translating it yields CAISENGKGTDTQYF.

The V gene is TRBV3-1 (or the pseudogene TRBV3-2), the J gene TRBJ1-2; D remains unclear. Germline CDR1 is LGHDT and CDR2 is YNNKEL (reference sequence). V was trimmed by 4 bases and J by 4 bases, leaving 7 bases between them. The CDR3 is 12 residues long. CDR3 in DNA: TGTGCCAGCAGCCCCGGTCCCTATGGCTACACCTTC. It specifies CASSPGPYGYTF.

The J gene is TRBJ2-7, the V gene TRBV9; 12 bases are shared with TRBD1. The CDR3 contains 16 residues. J was trimmed by 4 bases and V by 3 bases; bases with no gene match: 8. Germline loops: CDR1 SGDLS, CDR2 YYNGEE. The CDR3 loop reads CASSDGWGQGAYEQYF. CDR3 coding DNA: TGTGCCAGCAGCGACGGGTGGGGACAGGGGGCTTACGAGCAGTACTTC.

V is TRBV5-1 and J is TRBJ2-1; D possibly corresponds to TRBD2 (6 bases). V lost 0 bases to trimming and J lost 0 bases, with 10 bases between them. The CDR3 covers 16 residues. The germline V gene has CDR1 SGHRS and CDR2 YFSETQ. This chain's CDR3 is CASSLAAGSSYNEQFF. CDR3 in DNA: TGCGCCAGCAGCTTGGCCGCGGGAAGCTCCTACAATGAGCAGTTCTTC. The full variable domain, completed using reference TRBV5-1 and TRBJ2-1, is KAGVTQTPRYLIKTRGQQVTLSCSPISGHRSVSWYQQTPGQGLQFLFEYFSETQRNKGNFPGRFSGRQFSNSRSEMNVSTLELGDSALYLCASSLAAGSSYNEQFFGPGTRLTVL.

The rearrangement uses TRBV19 and TRBJ1-6; D is perhaps TRBD1 (6 bases). Germline V CDR1 and CDR2: LNHDA, SQIVND (reference sequence). The CDR3 consists of 15 residues. Trimming took off 1 base at V and 8 bases at J, with 12 bases between the two ends. CDR3 DNA: TGTGCCAGTAGTATAGGGGGGCGAGGAGATTCACCCCTCCACTTT. Translating it yields CASSIGGRGDSPLHF.

The chain has TRBV28 and TRBJ2-1; a weak D match, TRBD2 (5 bases). This CDR3 spans 16 amino acids. V was cut by 3 bases and J by 4 bases, with 16 bases left in between. Germline-derived CDR1 and CDR2 are MDHEN and SYDVKM. Written as DNA, the CDR3 is TGTGCCAGCAGTTTTTTTAGGATATCGGGGTACAATGAGCAGTTCTTC. Encoded protein: CASSFFRISGYNEQFF.

The V gene is TRBV30, the J gene TRBJ2-2; a possible D gene is TRBD1 (5 bases). V shed 3 bases and J shed 2 bases, with 13 bases lying between them. Germline assignment: CDR1 GTSNPN and CDR2 SVGIG (reference sequence). The CDR3 runs 15 residues. CDR3 region: CAWSQGLGNTGELFF. In DNA, the CDR3 is TGTGCCTGGAGCCAGGGTTTGGGAAACACCGGGGAGCTGTTTTTT.

The J gene is TRBJ1-2, the V gene TRBV6-1, with 9 bases matching TRBD1. There are 14 residues in the CDR3. Germline values: CDR1 MNHNS, CDR2 SASEGT. Unmatched junction bases numbered 9, after V lost 6 bases and J lost 7 bases. CDR3 bases: TGTGCCAGCAGCCGCGTACAGGGGGCCGGTGGCTACACCTTC. Translated: CASSRVQGAGGYTF.

The chain employs TRBV24-1 and TRBJ2-2; D not resolved. V dropped 3 bases and J dropped 6 bases, with 7 bases sitting between them. The CDR3 has 13 residues. Per germline, CDR1 KGHDR and CDR2 SFDVKD. CDR3 region: CATSDRLAGELFF. As DNA, the CDR3 is TGTGCCACCAGTGATCGCCTAGCCGGGGAGCTGTTTTTT.

This clone was detected once. The chain couples TRBV28 to TRBJ2-1; 11 bases are a match to TRBD2. Germline CDR1 and CDR2: MDHEN and SYDVKM. V lost 6 bases to trimming and J lost 2 bases; unmatched junction nucleotides: 6. This CDR3 region has 16 residues. DNA of the CDR3: TGTGCCAGCAGCGAAGGACTAGCGGGTACCTACAATGAGCAGTTCTTC. Amino acids: CASSEGLAGTYNEQFF. Supplemented by reference TRBV28 and TRBJ2-1, the full variable domain reads DVKVTQSSRYLVKRTGEKVFLECVQDMDHENMFWYRQDPGLGLRLIYFSYDVKMKEKGDIPEGYSVSREKKERFSLILESASTNQTSMYLCASSEGLAGTYNEQFFGPGTRLTVL.

The chain employs TRBV2 and TRBJ1-1; tentative D call: TRBD1 (5 bases). In germline, CDR1 is SNHLY, CDR2 FYNNEI. V was cut by 6 bases and J by 4 bases, with 12 bases left in between. CDR3 length: 13 amino acids. The CDR3 loop is CASSPSGATEAFF. The CDR3 bases are TGTGCCAGCAGCCCCAGCGGGGCCACTGAAGCTTTCTTT.

This chain connects TRBV24-1 to TRBJ1-1; tentative D call: TRBD1 (5 bases). V was trimmed by 3 bases and J by 4 bases, leaving 8 bases between them. This CDR3 contains 13 residues. Per the germline V gene, CDR1 is KGHDR and CDR2 is SFDVKD. This CDR3 reads CATSDGQGTEAFF. The CDR3 coding sequence is TGTGCCACCAGTGATGGGCAGGGCACTGAAGCTTTCTTT.

The gene calls are TRBV12-3 or TRBV12-4 and TRBJ2-5, with D unclear. Trimming cost V 6 bases and J 4 bases, with 9 bases left between them. This CDR3 spans 12 amino acids. CDR3 nucleotides: TGTGCCAGCAGCTCCTTTCTAGAGACCCAGTACTTC. It is translated as CASSSFLETQYF.

V and J are TRBV5-1 and TRBJ1-4; weak D call: TRBD1 (6 bases). The germline V gene has CDR1 SGHRS and CDR2 YFSETQ. Trimming took off 1 base at V and 4 bases at J, with 8 bases between the two ends. CDR3 length equals 14 residues. The CDR3 is CASSLTGNNEKLFF. The CDR3 DNA is TGCGCCAGCAGCTTGACAGGGAATAATGAAAAACTGTTTTTT.

This rearrangement joins TRBV5-1 to TRBJ2-7, with a tentative D call TRBD1 (6 bases). The length of the CDR3 is 15 residues. Trimming removed 0 bases from V and 2 bases from J, with 12 bases in between. Germline lookup yields CDR1 SGHRS and CDR2 YFSETQ. In DNA form, the CDR3 reads TGCGCCAGCAGCTTGGAAGACAGGTTGACCTACGAGCAGTACTTC. Encoded protein: CASSLEDRLTYEQYF. The full variable domain, in which reference TRBV5-1 and TRBJ2-7 provide the parts outside the CDR3, is KAGVTQTPRYLIKTRGQQVTLSCSPISGHRSVSWYQQTPGQGLQFLFEYFSETQRNKGNFPGRFSGRQFSNSRSEMNVSTLELGDSALYLCASSLEDRLTYEQYFGPGTRLTVT.

The table lists this clone with a few counts. CDR3 region: CASRSGGAYGYTF. CDR3 DNA: TGTGCCAGCAGGTCAGGGGGGGCTTATGGCTACACCTTC. The chain couples TRBV28 to TRBJ1-2, with TRBD1 matching over 7 bases. CDR1 and CDR2 (germline): MDHEN, SYDVKM. V shed 6 bases and J 5 bases; nucleotides not matched to a gene: 6. The CDR3 extends over 13 amino acids.

To note about this clone: The sample holds other DNA sequences that translate to the same CDR3. The V call is TRBV11-2, the J call TRBJ1-1, with D possibly being TRBD1 (6 bases). This CDR3 comprises 15 residues. Germline V gene lookup returns CDR1 SGHAT and CDR2 FQNNGV. With 0 bases removed from V and 4 bases from J, the gap between germline ends came to 12 bases. CDR3 loop: CASSLEGTGSTEAFF. The CDR3 DNA follows: TGTGCCAGCAGCTTAGAAGGTACAGGGAGCACTGAAGCTTTCTTT.